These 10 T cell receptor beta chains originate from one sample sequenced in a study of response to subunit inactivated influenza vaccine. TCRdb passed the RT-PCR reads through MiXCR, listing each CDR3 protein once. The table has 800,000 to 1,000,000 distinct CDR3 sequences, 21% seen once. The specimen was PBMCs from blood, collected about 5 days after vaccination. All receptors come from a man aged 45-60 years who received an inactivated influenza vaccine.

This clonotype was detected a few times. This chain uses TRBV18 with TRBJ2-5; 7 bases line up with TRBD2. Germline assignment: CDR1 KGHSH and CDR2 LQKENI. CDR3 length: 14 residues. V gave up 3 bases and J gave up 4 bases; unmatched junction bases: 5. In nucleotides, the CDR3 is TGTGCCAGCTCACCGAATACGGGAGGAGAGACCCAGTACTTC. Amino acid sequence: CASSPNTGGETQYF. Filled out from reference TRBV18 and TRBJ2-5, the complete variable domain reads NAGVMQNPRHLVRRRGQEARLRCSPMKGHSHVYWYRQLPEEGLKFMVYLQKENIIDESGMPKERFSAEFPKEGPSILRIQQVVRGDSAAYFCASSPNTGGETQYFGPGTRLLVL.

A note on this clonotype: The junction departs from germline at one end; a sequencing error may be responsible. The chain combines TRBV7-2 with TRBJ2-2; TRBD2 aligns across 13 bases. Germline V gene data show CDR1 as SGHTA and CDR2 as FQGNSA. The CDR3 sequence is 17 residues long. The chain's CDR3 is CASSLGGLAGATGELFF. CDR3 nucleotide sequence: TGTGCTAGCAGCTTAGGTGGACTAGCGGGAGCCACCGGGGAGCTGTTTTTT.

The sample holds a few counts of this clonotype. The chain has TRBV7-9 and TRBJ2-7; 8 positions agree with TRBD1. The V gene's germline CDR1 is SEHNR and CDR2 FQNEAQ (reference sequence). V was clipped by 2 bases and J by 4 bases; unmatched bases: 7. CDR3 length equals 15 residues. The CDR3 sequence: CASSLRGQERYEQYF. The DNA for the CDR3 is TGTGCCAGCAGCTTAAGGGGACAGGAGAGGTACGAGCAGTACTTC.

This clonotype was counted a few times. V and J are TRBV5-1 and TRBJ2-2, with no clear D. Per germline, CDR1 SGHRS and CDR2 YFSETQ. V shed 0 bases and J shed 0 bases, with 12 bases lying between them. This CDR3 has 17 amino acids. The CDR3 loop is CASSLASAAPNTGELFF. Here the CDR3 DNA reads TGCGCCAGCAGCTTGGCCTCGGCGGCTCCGAACACCGGGGAGCTGTTTTTT. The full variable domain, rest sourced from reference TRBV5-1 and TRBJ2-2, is KAGVTQTPRYLIKTRGQQVTLSCSPISGHRSVSWYQQTPGQGLQFLFEYFSETQRNKGNFPGRFSGRQFSNSRSEMNVSTLELGDSALYLCASSLASAAPNTGELFFGEGSRLTVL.

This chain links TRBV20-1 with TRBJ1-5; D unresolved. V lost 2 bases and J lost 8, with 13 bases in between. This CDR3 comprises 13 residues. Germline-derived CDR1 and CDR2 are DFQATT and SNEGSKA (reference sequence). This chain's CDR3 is CSARPYDHEPQHF. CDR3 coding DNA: TGCAGTGCTAGACCCTACGATCACGAGCCCCAGCATTTT.

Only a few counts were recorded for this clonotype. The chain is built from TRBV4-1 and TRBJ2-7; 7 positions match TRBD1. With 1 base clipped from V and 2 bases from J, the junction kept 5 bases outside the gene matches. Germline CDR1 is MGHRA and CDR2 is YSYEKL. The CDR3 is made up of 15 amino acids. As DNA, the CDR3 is TGCGCCAGCAGCCAAGCAACAGGGGTTACCTACGAGCAGTACTTC. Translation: CASSQATGVTYEQYF.

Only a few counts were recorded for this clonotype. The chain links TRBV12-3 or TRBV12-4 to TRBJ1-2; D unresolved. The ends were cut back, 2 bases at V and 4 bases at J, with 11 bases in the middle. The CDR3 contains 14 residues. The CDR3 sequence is CASSLMREAYGYTF. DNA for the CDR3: TGTGCCAGCAGTTTAATGAGGGAAGCCTATGGCTACACCTTC.

CDR3 coding DNA: TGTGCCACCAGCAGAACACTGGACAGGGCCAACTATGGCTACACCTTC. This codes for CATSRTLDRANYGYTF. This chain connects TRBV15 to TRBJ1-2; 8 nucleotides align to TRBD1. This CDR3 is 16 amino acids long. The junction had 7 bases not matched to a gene; V was cut back by 2 bases and J by 2 bases. Germline values: CDR1 LNHNV, CDR2 YYDKDF (reference sequence).

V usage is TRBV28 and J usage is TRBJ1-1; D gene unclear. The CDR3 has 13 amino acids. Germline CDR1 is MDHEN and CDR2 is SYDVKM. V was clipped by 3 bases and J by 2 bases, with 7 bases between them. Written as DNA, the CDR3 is TGTGCCAGCAGTTTCCTAATCAACACTGAAGCTTTCTTT. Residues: CASSFLINTEAFF.

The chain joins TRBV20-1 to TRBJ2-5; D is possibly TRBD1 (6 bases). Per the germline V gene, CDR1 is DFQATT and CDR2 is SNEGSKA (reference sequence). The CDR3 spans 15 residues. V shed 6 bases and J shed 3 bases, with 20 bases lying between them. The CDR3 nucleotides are TGCAGTGCCACACCACCGGACAGACTTAAAGAGACCCAGTACTTC. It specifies CSATPPDRLKETQYF.